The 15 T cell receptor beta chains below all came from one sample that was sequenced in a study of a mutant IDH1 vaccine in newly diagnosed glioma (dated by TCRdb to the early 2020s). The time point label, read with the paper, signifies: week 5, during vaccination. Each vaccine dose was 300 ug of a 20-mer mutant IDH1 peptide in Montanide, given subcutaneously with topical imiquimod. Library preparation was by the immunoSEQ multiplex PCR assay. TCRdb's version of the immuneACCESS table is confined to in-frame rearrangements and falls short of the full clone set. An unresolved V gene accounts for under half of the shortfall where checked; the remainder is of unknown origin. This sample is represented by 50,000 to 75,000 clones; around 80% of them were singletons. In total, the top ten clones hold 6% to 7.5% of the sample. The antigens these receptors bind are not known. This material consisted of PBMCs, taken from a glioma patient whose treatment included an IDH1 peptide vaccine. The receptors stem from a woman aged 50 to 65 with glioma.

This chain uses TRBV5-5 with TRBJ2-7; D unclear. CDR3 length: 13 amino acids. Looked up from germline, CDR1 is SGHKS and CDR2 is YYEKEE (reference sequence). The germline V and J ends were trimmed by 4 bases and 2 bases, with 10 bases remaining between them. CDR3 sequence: CASSDELAYEQYF. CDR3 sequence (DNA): TGTGCCAGCAGCGATGAACTTGCCTACGAGCAGTACTTC.

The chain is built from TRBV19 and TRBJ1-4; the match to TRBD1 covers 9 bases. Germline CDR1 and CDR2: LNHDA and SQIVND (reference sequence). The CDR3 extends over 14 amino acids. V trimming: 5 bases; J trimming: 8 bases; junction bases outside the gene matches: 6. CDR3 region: CASSPDRGSEKLFF. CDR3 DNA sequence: TGTGCCAGTAGTCCGGACAGGGGATCAGAAAAACTGTTTTTT.

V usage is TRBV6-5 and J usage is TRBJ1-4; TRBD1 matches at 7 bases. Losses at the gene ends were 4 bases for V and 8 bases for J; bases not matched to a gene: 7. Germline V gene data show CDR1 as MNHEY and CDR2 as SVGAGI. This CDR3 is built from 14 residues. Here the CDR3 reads CASSSTGLTEKLFF. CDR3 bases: TGTGCCAGCAGTTCGACAGGGTTAACGGAAAAACTGTTTTTT.

The CDR3 bases are TGTGCCAGCAGCCCGTGGTATAGCGGGGCCTACAATGAGCAGTTCTTC. Translated, it gives CASSPWYSGAYNEQFF. This chain uses TRBV7-9 with TRBJ2-1, with 8 positions matching TRBD2. Unmatched junction bases numbered 8, after V lost 5 bases and J lost 2 bases. This CDR3 has 16 residues. Looked up from germline, CDR1 is SEHNR and CDR2 is FQNEAQ (reference sequence).

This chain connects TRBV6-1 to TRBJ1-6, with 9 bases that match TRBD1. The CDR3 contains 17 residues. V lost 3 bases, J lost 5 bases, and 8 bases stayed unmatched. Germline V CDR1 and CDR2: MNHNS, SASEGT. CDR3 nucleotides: TGTGCCAGCAGTGAGGCGGACAGGGGCGAGGATAATTCACCCCTCCACTTT. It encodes CASSEADRGEDNSPLHF.

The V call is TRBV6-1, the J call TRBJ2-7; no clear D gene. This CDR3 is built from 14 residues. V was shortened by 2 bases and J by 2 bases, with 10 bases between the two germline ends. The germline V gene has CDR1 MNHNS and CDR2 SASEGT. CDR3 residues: CASSEFNSPYEQYF. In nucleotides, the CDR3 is TGTGCCAGCAGTGAATTTAACAGTCCCTACGAGCAGTACTTC.

CDR3 sequence: CASSLGQGIGGYTF. CDR3 bases: TGTGCCAGCAGCCTCGGACAGGGGATTGGAGGCTACACCTTC. V usage is TRBV11-1 and J usage is TRBJ1-2, with 9 bases lining up with TRBD1. CDR1 is SGHAT and CDR2 is FQDESV in the germline V gene (reference sequence). The CDR3 spans 14 residues. V lost 5 bases, J lost 8 bases, and 9 bases stayed unmatched. Based on the CDR3 plus reference TRBV11-1 and TRBJ1-2, the full variable domain is EAEVAQSPRYKITEKSQAVAFWCDPISGHATLYWYRQILGQGPELLVQFQDESVVDDSQLPKDRFSAERLKGVDSTLKIQPAELGDSAMYLCASSLGQGIGGYTFGSGTRLTVV.

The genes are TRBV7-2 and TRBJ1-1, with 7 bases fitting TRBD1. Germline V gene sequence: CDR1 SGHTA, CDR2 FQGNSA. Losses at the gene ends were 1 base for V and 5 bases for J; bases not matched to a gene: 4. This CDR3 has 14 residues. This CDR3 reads CASSLEGGGTEAFF. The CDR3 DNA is TGTGCCAGCAGCTTAGAAGGGGGCGGAACTGAAGCTTTCTTT.

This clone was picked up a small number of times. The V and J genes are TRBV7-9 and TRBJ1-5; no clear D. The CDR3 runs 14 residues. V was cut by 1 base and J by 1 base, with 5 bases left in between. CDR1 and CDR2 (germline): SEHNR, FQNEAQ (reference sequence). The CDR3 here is CASSLVDSNQPQHF. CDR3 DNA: TGTGCCAGCAGCTTAGTGGACAGCAATCAGCCCCAGCATTTT.

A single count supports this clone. The CDR3, as DNA: TGCGCCAGCACCCCAGGGGTTAGCACTGAAGCTTTCTTT. Amino acid sequence: CASTPGVSTEAFF. The chain joins TRBV5-1 to TRBJ1-1, with D perhaps matching TRBD1 (6 bases). The ends were cut back, 6 bases at V and 4 bases at J, with 13 bases in the middle. CDR1 is SGHRS and CDR2 is YFSETQ in the germline V gene. This CDR3 comprises 13 residues.

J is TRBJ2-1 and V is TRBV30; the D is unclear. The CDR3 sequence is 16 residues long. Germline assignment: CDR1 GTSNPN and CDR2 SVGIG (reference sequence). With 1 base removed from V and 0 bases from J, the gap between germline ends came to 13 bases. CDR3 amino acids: CAWSGTVTSSYNEQFF. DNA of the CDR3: TGTGCCTGGAGTGGGACGGTGACCAGCTCCTACAATGAGCAGTTCTTC.

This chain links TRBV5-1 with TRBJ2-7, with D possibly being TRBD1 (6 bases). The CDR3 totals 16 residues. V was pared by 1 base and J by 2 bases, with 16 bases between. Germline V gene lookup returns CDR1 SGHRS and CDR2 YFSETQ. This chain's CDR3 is CASSLFVGRGPYEQYF. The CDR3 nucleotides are TGCGCCAGCAGCTTGTTCGTCGGCAGGGGACCCTACGAGCAGTACTTC. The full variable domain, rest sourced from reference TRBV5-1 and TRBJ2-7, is KAGVTQTPRYLIKTRGQQVTLSCSPISGHRSVSWYQQTPGQGLQFLFEYFSETQRNKGNFPGRFSGRQFSNSRSEMNVSTLELGDSALYLCASSLFVGRGPYEQYFGPGTRLTVT.

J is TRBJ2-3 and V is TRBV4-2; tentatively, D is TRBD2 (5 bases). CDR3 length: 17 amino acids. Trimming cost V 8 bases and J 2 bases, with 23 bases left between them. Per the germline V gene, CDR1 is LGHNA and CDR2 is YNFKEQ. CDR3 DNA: TGTGCCAGCGACAAGAGGGTACAGCTCTCGGACACAGATACGCAGTATTTT. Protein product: CASDKRVQLSDTDTQYF.

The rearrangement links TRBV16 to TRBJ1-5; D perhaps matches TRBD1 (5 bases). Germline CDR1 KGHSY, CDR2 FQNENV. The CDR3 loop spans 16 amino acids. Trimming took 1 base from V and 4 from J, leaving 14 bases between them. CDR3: CASSQFKRDHNQPQHF. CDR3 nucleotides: TGTGCCAGCAGCCAATTTAAAAGGGACCATAATCAGCCCCAGCATTTT.

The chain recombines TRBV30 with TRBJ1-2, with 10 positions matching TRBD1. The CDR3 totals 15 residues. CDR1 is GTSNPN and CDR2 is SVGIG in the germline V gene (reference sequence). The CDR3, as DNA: TGTGCGGGGACAGGGGAATTGAGTTTAGGTTATGGCTACACCTTC. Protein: CAGTGELSLGYGYTF.